Presented here are 2 T cell receptor beta chains from one specimen sequenced in a study of blood T cell repertoires in COVID-19. Measured with immunoSEQ multiplex PCR; TCRdb has only the in-frame clones, and not every one. This sample yields about 220,000 clones, of which about 81% are seen a single time; roughly 5.1% belongs to the top ten. What was sequenced was peripheral blood. The origin of the receptors is a woman in her 70s with COVID-19, enrolled during active disease.

This clone was counted between two and nine times. The sample contains more than one DNA sequence encoding this CDR3. V usage is TRBV18 and J usage is TRBJ1-3; D perhaps matches TRBD1 (5 bases). V lost 0 bases to trimming and J lost 2 bases, with 8 bases between them. Germline V CDR1 and CDR2: KGHSH, LQKENI. The CDR3 has 15 residues. Here the CDR3 reads CASSPPGATGNTIYF. The CDR3 DNA reads as TGTGCCAGCTCACCACCAGGGGCTACTGGAAACACCATATATTTT.

This chain uses TRBV5-4 with TRBJ2-2; 7 bases match TRBD2. The germline V gene has CDR1 SGHNT and CDR2 YYREEE (reference sequence). The CDR3 covers 13 residues. J was trimmed by 7 bases and V by 4 bases; bases with no gene match: 4. Written as DNA, the CDR3 is TGTGCCAGCAGCCCCTGGGGGGGCGGGGAGCTGTTTTTT. Encoded protein: CASSPWGGGELFF.